This entry describes one TCR beta chain. Method: immunoSEQ multiplex PCR; TCRdb's copy keeps in-frame clones and lacks some. The repertoire has roughly 18,000 clones, approximately 85% of them found once; the top ten carry approximately 2.7%. Trimming stripped 1 base from V and 4 bases from J, with 13 bases between. The CDR3 runs to 16 residues. Germline loops: CDR1 SGHTA, CDR2 FQGTGA. This sample stems from a study of Tregs in tolerant kidney transplant recipients. CD4+CD25+CD127- Tregs, CD4+CD25- non-Tregs, CD4 and CD8 cells were sorted. An overnight rest at 37°C with around 210 IU/ml IL-2 preceded regulatory T cell sorting from thawed PBMCs.

Sequenced input: Tregs from blood. The sequence was obtained from a human donor in good health. This chain uses TRBV7-3 with TRBJ2-2, with TRBD2 as a possible D gene (6 bases). The chain's CDR3 is CASSLIGGRGTGELFF. In DNA, the CDR3 is TGTGCCAGCAGCTTAATCGGGGGTAGAGGCACCGGGGAGCTGTTTTTT.